Described below is a single T cell receptor beta chain sequence and its context. The data derive from a study of Graves' ophthalmopathy and Graves' hyperthyroidism. RNA transcripts were the template, and TCR beta CDR3 regions were amplified from them. Amplification began with first-round RT-PCR using HTBI primers, then second-round multiplex PCR was performed. TCRdb used MiXCR to reprocess the multiplex PCR reads, holding one entry per CDR3 protein. Of around 1.1 million distinct CDR3 sequences in the sample, 35% to 40% were seen once. Trimming removed 2 bases from V and 6 bases from J, with 8 bases in between. CDR1 is MNHEY, CDR2 SVGEGT, per germline. This CDR3 contains 13 residues.

This clonotype originated in an adult man with Graves' hyperthyroidism. The chain recombines TRBV6-2 or TRBV6-3 with TRBJ1-5; D possibly corresponds to TRBD1 (5 bases). The specimen sequenced was peripheral blood or thyroid tissue (not recorded which). CDR3 sequence (DNA): TGTGCCAGCAGTTACGAGGGGATTCAGCCCCAGCATTTT. Protein: CASSYEGIQPQHF.